The T cell receptor (beta chain) described here comes from a study of blood T cell repertoires in COVID-19. Overall study context: From the United States, Italy and Spain came samples of acute and convalescent COVID-19. The cDNA or gDNA used as material had been derived from T cells, B-cell-depleted T cells, or PBMCs.

In the original workflow: Estimated nucleated cell counts came from reference gene primer amplification. TCRdb's copy holds only in-frame clones and misses some; the assay was immunoSEQ multiplex PCR. Clonal size and the V and J genes are those of that table, whereas D and trimming came from the DNA. The table has approximately 220,000 clones, 75% to 90% seen once. Material: peripheral blood. This receptor was identified in a man aged 35 to 55 with acute or convalescent COVID-19.

CDR3 amino acids: CASSLQGRIGQYF. DNA of the CDR3: TGTGCCAGCAGCTTACAGGGGAGAATTGGGCAGTACTTC. This chain connects TRBV11-2 to TRBJ2-7; D possibly corresponds to TRBD1 (6 bases). CDR3 length: 13 amino acids. V was shortened by 2 bases and J by 9 bases, with 14 bases between the two germline ends. CDR1 is SGHAT, CDR2 FQNNGV, per germline. The full variable domain, completed using reference TRBV11-2 and TRBJ2-7, is EAGVAQSPRYKIIEKRQSVAFWCNPISGHATLYWYQQILGQGPKLLIQFQNNGVVDDSQLPKDRFSAERLKGVDSTLKIQPAKLEDSAVYLCASSLQGRIGQYFGPGTRLTVT.